The 9 T cell receptor beta chains listed next were all sequenced from one sample in a study of T cell responses to AZD1222 COVID-19 vaccine. Generated by immunoSEQ multiplex PCR, the TCRdb table keeps only in-frame clones and is missing some. The sample comprises about 76,000 clones, about 83% of which are singletons, and approximately 30% rests with the top ten. Sequencing used peripheral blood, obtained 28 days after the second dose of the MenACWY control vaccine. Source of these receptors: an adult who received the MenACWY meningococcal vaccine as a control.

The gene calls are TRBV4-3 and TRBJ1-4; D gene uncertain. CDR3 size: 13 residues. Trimming left V 4 bases short and J 8 bases short, with 11 bases between. Germline V gives CDR1 LGHNA, CDR2 YSLEER. CDR3 DNA: TGCGCCAGCAGCCCTTCGACAAAAGAAAAACTGTTTTTT. Its protein product is CASSPSTKEKLFF.

The sample holds a few counts of this clone. The rearrangement uses TRBV5-5 and TRBJ1-1, with D possibly matching TRBD1 (5 bases). The V gene lost 2 bases and the J gene lost 11 bases, with 13 bases spanning the gap. Germline assignment: CDR1 SGHKS and CDR2 YYEKEE (reference sequence). The CDR3 is 12 amino acids. CDR3 DNA sequence: TGTGCCAGCAGCTTTATCGGTGGGGGGGCTTTCTTT. Residues: CASSFIGGGAFF.

V usage is TRBV2 and J usage is TRBJ1-2; D might be TRBD1 (6 bases). Deletions cut 4 bases from V and 6 bases from J, with 18 bases between. This CDR3 comprises 15 residues. The V gene's germline CDR1 is SNHLY and CDR2 FYNNEI. The CDR3 DNA follows: TGTGCCAGCAGTGTGGCGGGGGACAACCCCCATGGCTACACCTTC. As protein: CASSVAGDNPHGYTF.

The rearrangement uses TRBV24-1 and TRBJ1-1; 9 bases are shared with TRBD1. This CDR3 spans 19 amino acids. J gave up 7 bases and V 0 bases, and 17 bases lay outside the gene matches. Germline V gene sequence: CDR1 KGHDR, CDR2 SFDVKD. DNA of the CDR3: TGTGCCACCAGTGATTTGCAAGTACAGGGGGCTGGGATAGGATATGAAGCTTTCTTT. Translating gives CATSDLQVQGAGIGYEAFF.

The V and J genes are TRBV7-9 and TRBJ2-1; D not certain. V shed 7 bases and J shed 5 bases, with 15 bases lying between them. Germline V CDR1 and CDR2: SEHNR, FQNEAQ (reference sequence). This CDR3 has 14 residues. The DNA of the CDR3 is TGTGCCAGCACCTCCCTGGGCTATAACAATGAGCAGTTCTTC. This gives the protein CASTSLGYNNEQFF.

The rearrangement links TRBV2 to TRBJ1-6; D unresolved. The CDR3 covers 13 residues. The germline V gene encodes CDR1 SNHLY and CDR2 FYNNEI. Trimming took 3 bases from V and 10 from J, leaving 10 bases between them. CDR3 loop: CASSDVGISPLHF. Written as DNA, the CDR3 is TGTGCCAGCAGTGACGTCGGGATATCACCCCTCCACTTT.

This clone was seen more than once but under ten times. The chain links TRBV23-1 to TRBJ2-7; 7 positions match TRBD1. TRBV23-1 is given ORF status, its function remaining uncertain. J lost 3 bases, V lost 4 bases, and 3 bases had no gene match. CDR3 length: 13 amino acids. CDR3 protein: CASSPRTGYEQYF. The DNA for the CDR3 is TGCGCCAGCAGTCCACGGACAGGCTACGAGCAGTACTTC.

The chain employs TRBV5-1 and TRBJ2-1; 13 bases are a match to TRBD2. V dropped 5 bases and J dropped 0; count of bases not matched to a gene: 8. The CDR3 spans 18 residues. Germline V lookup: CDR1 SGHRS, CDR2 YFSETQ. The CDR3 here is CASSRTSGGLSSYNEQFF. The CDR3 nucleotides read TGCGCCAGCAGTCGGACTAGCGGGGGCTTAAGCTCCTACAATGAGCAGTTCTTC.

This clone showed up just a few times. The CDR3 nucleotides are TGTGCCAGCAGCCGAACAAACGGGGAGCTGTTTTTT. Amino acid sequence: CASSRTNGELFF. This chain uses TRBV9 with TRBJ2-2, with D unresolved. There are 12 residues in the CDR3. The V end lost 4 bases, the J end lost 7 bases, and 8 bases lay between the germline ends. The germline V gene has CDR1 SGDLS and CDR2 YYNGEE.